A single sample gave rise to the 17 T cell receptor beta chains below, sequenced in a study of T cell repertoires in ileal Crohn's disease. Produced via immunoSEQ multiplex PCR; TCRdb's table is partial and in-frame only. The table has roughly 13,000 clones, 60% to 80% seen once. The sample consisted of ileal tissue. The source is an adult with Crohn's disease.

In DNA, the CDR3 is TGTGCCAGCAGTCCGTACTTGACAGTCCCAATCTCCTACGAGCAGTACTTC. Encoded protein: CASSPYLTVPISYEQYF. This sequence joins TRBV27 and TRBJ2-7, with D perhaps TRBD1 (5 bases). V was trimmed by 5 bases and J by 0 bases, leaving 20 bases between them. Per the germline V gene, CDR1 is MNHEY and CDR2 is SMNVEV (reference sequence). The CDR3 extends over 17 amino acids.

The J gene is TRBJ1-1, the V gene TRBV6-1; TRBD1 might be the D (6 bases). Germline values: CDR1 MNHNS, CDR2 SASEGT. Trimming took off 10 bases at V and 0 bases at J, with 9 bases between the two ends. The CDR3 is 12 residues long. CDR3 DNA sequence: TGTGCCACCGGACAGATGAACACTGAAGCTTTCTTT. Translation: CATGQMNTEAFF.

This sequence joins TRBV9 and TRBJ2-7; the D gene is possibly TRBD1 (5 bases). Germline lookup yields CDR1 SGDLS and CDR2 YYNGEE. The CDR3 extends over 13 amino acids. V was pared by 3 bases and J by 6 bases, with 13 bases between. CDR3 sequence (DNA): TGTGCCAGCAGCGGGGATATTAGGGGCGAGCAGTACTTC. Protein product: CASSGDIRGEQYF.

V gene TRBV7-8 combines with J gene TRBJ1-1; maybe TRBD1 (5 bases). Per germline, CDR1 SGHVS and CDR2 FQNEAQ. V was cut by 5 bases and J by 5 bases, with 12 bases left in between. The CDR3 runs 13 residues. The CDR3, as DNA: TGTGCCAGCAGCCTTGGGACTTGGACTGAAGCTTTCTTT. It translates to CASSLGTWTEAFF.

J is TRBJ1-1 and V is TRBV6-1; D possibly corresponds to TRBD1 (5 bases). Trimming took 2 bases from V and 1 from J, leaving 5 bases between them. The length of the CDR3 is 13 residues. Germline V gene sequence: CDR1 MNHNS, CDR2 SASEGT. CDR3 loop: CASSEQGNTEAFF. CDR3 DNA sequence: TGTGCCAGCAGTGAACAGGGGAACACTGAAGCTTTCTTT.

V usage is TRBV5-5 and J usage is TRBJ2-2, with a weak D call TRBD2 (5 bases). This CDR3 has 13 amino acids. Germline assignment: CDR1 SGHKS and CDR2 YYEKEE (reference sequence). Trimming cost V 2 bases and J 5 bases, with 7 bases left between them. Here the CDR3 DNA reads TGTGCCAGCAGCTTACTAGAAACCGGGGAGCTGTTTTTT. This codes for CASSLLETGELFF.

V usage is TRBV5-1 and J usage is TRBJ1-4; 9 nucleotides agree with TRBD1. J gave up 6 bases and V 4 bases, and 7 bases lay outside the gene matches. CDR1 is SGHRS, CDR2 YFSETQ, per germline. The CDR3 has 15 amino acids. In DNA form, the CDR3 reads TGCGCCAGCAGCCTCCGGACAGGGGAGTATGAAAAACTGTTTTTT. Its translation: CASSLRTGEYEKLFF.

In DNA, the CDR3 is TGTGCCAGTAGACAGGGAAGTTATCAGCCCCAGCATTTT. Its protein product is CASRQGSYQPQHF. The chain employs TRBV19 and TRBJ1-5, with D possibly TRBD1 on 6 matching bases. The CDR3 has 13 residues. Trimming cost V 6 bases and J 5 bases, with 11 bases left between them. Per germline, CDR1 LNHDA and CDR2 SQIVND (reference sequence). The whole variable domain, remainder taken from reference TRBV19 and TRBJ1-5, is DGGITQSPKYLFRKEGQNVTLSCEQNLNHDAMYWYRQDPGQGLRLIYYSQIVNDFQKGDIAEGYSVSREKKESFPLTVTSAQKNPTAFYLCASRQGSYQPQHFGDGTRLSIL.

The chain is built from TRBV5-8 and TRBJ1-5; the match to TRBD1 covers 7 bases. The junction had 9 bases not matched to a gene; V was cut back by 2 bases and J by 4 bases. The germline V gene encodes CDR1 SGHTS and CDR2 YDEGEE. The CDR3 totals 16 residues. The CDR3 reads CASSFATGLWNQPQHF. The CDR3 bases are TGTGCCAGCAGCTTCGCGACAGGGTTATGGAATCAGCCCCAGCATTTT.

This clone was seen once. This chain's CDR3 is CASRQLSNEQFF. For the CDR3, the DNA is TGTGCCAGCAGGCAGTTATCCAATGAGCAGTTCTTC. This chain joins TRBV2 and TRBJ2-1; D is unresolved. The CDR3 is 12 residues long. Per germline, CDR1 SNHLY and CDR2 FYNNEI. V lost 6 bases, J lost 6 bases, and 9 bases lay in between.

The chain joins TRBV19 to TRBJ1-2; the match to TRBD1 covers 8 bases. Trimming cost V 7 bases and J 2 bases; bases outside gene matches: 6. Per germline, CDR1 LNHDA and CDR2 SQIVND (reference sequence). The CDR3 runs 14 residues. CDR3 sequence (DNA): TGTGCCAGTACCACGTGGGACAGGAACTATGGCTACACCTTC. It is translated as CASTTWDRNYGYTF.

The CDR3 nucleotides are TGTGCCAGCAGCCCTCCTTTGCGGGGACAAGAGACCCAGTACTTC. Translated: CASSPPLRGQETQYF. The rearrangement links TRBV5-5 to TRBJ2-5; TRBD2 might be the D (6 bases). The CDR3 is 15 residues long. Germline assignment: CDR1 SGHKS and CDR2 YYEKEE (reference sequence). V was clipped by 4 bases and J by 2 bases, with 15 bases between them.

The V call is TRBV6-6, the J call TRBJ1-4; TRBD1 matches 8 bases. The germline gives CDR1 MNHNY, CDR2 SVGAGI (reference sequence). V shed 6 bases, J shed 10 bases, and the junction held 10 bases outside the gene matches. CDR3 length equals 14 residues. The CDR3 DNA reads TGTGCCAGCAGGTCGGGACAGGTGGGGGGAAAACTGTTTTTT. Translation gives CASRSGQVGGKLFF.

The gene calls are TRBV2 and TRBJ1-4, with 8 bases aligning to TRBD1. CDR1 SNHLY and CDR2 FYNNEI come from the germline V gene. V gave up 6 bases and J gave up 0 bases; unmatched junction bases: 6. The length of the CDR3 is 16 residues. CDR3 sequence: CASSADRVTTNEKLFF. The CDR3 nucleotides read TGTGCCAGCAGCGCGGACAGGGTAACAACTAATGAAAAACTGTTTTTT. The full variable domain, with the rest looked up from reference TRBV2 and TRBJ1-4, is EPEVTQTPSHQVTQMGQEVILRCVPISNHLYFYWYRQILGQKVEFLVSFYNNEISEKSEIFDDQFSVERPDGSNFTLKIRSTKLEDSAMYFCASSADRVTTNEKLFFGSGTQLSVL.

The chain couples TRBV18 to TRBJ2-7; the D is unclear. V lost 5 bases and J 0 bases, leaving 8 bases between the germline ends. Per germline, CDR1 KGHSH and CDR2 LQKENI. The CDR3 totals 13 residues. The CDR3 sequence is CASSAESSYEQYF. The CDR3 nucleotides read TGTGCCAGCTCAGCGGAATCCTCCTACGAGCAGTACTTC.

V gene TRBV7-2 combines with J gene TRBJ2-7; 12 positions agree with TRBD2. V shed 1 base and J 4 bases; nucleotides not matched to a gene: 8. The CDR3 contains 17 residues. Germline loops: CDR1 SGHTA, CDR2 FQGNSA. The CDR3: CASSLVLAGGPGYEQYF. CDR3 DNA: TGTGCCAGCAGCTTAGTCCTAGCGGGGGGGCCGGGTTACGAGCAGTACTTC.

CDR3 coding DNA: TGTGCCTGGTCGGCGGGCTTGGACACCGGGGAGCTGTTTTTT. The encoded protein is CAWSAGLDTGELFF. The V gene is TRBV30, the J gene TRBJ2-2, with a weak D call TRBD2 (5 bases). The CDR3 sequence is 14 residues long. Germline V CDR1 and CDR2: GTSNPN, SVGIG (reference sequence). Trimming shortened V by 5 bases and J by 3 bases, and 13 bases separated the two germline ends.